This T cell receptor beta chain was found in a study of vaccination and CD4 T cells after COVID-19. Across the study: Post-vaccine sampling followed dose two by a median 72 days (range 14 to 241).

Losses at the gene ends were 5 bases for V and 2 bases for J; bases not matched to a gene: 4. CDR1 and CDR2 from the germline V gene are GTSNPN and SVGIG (reference sequence). The CDR3 is 13 residues long. With the Oncomine TCR Beta short-read assay, DNA from cultured CD4+ T cells was sequenced. MiXCR was run by TCRdb on the PCR reads, yielding one entry per CDR3 protein. The sample holds just under 20,000 distinct CDR3 sequences, approximately 42% seen once. This clonotype turned up a few times. The target antigen is unknown. The treatment is: roughly 11-day PBMC culture with coronavirus spike peptide pools or control peptides (ViraFEST assay). ViraFEST used peptide pools to expand antigen-specific T cells before TCR sequencing.

This rearrangement joins TRBV30 to TRBJ1-1, with 8 positions matching TRBD1. Here the sequenced sample was CD4+ T cells from blood, cultured in vitro, taken before SARS-CoV-2 vaccination. The sequence was obtained from a human donor who received a COVID-19 vaccine. As DNA, the CDR3 is TGTGCCTGGGGACAGGGTTCTAACACTGAAGCTTTCTTT. Translation: CAWGQGSNTEAFF.